Reported below is one T cell receptor (beta chain). Its antigen is currently unknown. The CDR3 loop spans 17 amino acids. Germline trimming cut 3 bases from V and 7 bases from J; bases unmatched to any gene: 15. Germline lookup yields CDR1 SGDLS and CDR2 YYNGEE. The data derive from a study of shared clonotypes between healthy human individuals. Study-wide points: Incompleteness in sorted-subset sequencing, despite large depth, was shown by rarefaction. Owing to a small donor count, the genetic and exposure-history diversity represented was limited. The study found about 5% of naive CD4 clonotypes shared across a handful of donors.

In the sorted-subset replicate PCRs, 150 to 200 ng DNA, 29,000 or so T cell genomes, was used. Here immunoSEQ multiplex PCR was the method, and the copy in TCRdb shows in-frame clones only, minus some. The sample carries 800,000 to 1,200,000 clones, more than 75% recorded once. This sequence was found in a man younger than 30 in good health. Some clones in this sample may be carry-over from other donors' samples. The material sequenced was memory CD4+ T cells from PBMCs. Sample subset: CD45RA-negative fraction. This chain connects TRBV9 to TRBJ2-1, with TRBD2 identical over 8 bases. DNA for the CDR3: TGTGCCAGCAGCGGCCTTTGGGGAGCGGGGGTCCGGAATGAGCAGTTCTTC. It is translated as CASSGLWGAGVRNEQFF.